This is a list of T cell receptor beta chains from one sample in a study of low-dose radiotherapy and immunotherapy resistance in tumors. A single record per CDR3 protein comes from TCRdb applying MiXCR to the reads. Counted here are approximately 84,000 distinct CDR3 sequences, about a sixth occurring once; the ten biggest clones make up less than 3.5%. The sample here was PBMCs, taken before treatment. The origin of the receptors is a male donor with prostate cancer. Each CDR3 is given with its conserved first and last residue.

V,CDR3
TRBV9,CASSVGSRGGAEQYF
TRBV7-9,CASSPMGTVYGYTF
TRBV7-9,CASSPAQRALGFF
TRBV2,CASGRGWEKLFF
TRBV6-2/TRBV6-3,CASSYSGTGSEQYF
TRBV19,CASTTGEGNTIYF
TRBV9,CASNFRGGTGELFF
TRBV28,CASSPGPQISIYEQYF
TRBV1,CTSSQDRRDREGDTQYF
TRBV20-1,CSARDMTSGSSYNEQFF
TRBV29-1,CSATGTSSTGELFF
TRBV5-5,CASSPTGGPYNEQFF
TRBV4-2,CASSQGDRGGPTDTQYF
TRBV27,CASSLLQGGNYGYTF